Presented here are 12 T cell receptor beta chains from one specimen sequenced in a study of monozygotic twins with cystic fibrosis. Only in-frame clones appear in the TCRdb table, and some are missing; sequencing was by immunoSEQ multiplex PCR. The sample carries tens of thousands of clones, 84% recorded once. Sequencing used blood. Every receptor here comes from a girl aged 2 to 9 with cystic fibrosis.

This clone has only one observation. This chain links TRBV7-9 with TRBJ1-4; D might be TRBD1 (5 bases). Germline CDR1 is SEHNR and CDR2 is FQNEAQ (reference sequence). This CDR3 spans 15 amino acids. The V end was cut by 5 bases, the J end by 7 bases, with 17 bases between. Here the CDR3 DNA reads TGTGCCAGCAGCCCCGGGGGAGGGGTTGGTGAAAAACTGTTTTTT. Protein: CASSPGGGVGEKLFF.

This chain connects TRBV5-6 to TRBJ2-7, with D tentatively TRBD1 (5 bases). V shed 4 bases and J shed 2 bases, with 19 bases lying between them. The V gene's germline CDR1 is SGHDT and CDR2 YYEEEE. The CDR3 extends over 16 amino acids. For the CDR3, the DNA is TGTGCCAGCAGCAAATCGCCTACAGGTGTACCCTACGAGCAGTACTTC. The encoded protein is CASSKSPTGVPYEQYF.

CDR3 protein: CASSGLAGTYNEQFF. DNA for the CDR3: TGTGCCAGCAGCGGGCTAGCGGGTACCTACAATGAGCAGTTCTTC. The chain joins TRBV9 to TRBJ2-1, with 8 bases that match TRBD2. The CDR3 length is 15 residues. J was trimmed by 2 bases and V by 3 bases; bases with no gene match: 4. Germline CDR1 SGDLS, CDR2 YYNGEE. Supplemented by reference TRBV9 and TRBJ2-1, the full variable domain reads DSGVTQTPKHLITATGQRVTLRCSPRSGDLSVYWYQQSLDQGLQFLIQYYNGEERAKGNILERFSAQQFPDLHSELNLSSLELGDSALYFCASSGLAGTYNEQFFGPGTRLTVL.

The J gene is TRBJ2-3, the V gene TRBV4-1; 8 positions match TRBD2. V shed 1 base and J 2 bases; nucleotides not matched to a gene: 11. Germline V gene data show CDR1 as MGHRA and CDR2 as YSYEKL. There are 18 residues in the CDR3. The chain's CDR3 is CASSQGPRLAGYTDTQYF. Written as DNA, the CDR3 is TGCGCCAGCAGCCAAGGACCACGATTAGCGGGGTACACAGATACGCAGTATTTT.

The CDR3 loop reads CASKDGDTGELFF. The CDR3 DNA follows: TGTGCCAGTAAAGATGGAGACACCGGGGAGCTGTTTTTT. The rearrangement uses TRBV6-4 and TRBJ2-2; no firm D call. The CDR3 runs to 13 residues. V shed 9 bases and J shed 3 bases, with 11 bases lying between them. Germline assignment: CDR1 MRHNA and CDR2 SNTAGT.

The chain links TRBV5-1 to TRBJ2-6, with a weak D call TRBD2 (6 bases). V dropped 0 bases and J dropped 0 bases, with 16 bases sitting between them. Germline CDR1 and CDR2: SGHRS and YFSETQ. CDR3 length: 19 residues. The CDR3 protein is CASSLAPVGEVSGANVLTF. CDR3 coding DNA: TGCGCCAGCAGCTTGGCCCCCGTCGGGGAGGTCTCTGGGGCCAACGTCCTGACTTTC.

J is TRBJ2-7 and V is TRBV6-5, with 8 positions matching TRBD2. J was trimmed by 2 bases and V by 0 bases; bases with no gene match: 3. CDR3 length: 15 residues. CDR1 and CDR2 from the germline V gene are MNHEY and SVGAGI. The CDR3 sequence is CASSYSSGGAYEQYF. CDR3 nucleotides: TGTGCCAGCAGTTACTCTTCCGGGGGGGCCTACGAGCAGTACTTC.

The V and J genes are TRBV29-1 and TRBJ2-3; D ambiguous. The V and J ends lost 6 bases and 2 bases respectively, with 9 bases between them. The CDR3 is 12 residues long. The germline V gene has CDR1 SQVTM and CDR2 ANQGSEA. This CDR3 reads CSVQILTDTQYF. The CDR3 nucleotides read TGCAGCGTGCAAATTCTCACAGATACGCAGTATTTT.

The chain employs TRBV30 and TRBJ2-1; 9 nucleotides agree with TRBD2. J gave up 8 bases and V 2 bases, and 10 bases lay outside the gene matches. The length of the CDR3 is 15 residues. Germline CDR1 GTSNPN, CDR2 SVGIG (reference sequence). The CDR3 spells CAWSSVAGVWDEQFF. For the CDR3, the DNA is TGTGCCTGGAGTTCAGTAGCGGGGGTCTGGGATGAGCAGTTCTTC. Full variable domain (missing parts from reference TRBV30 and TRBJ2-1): SQTIHQWPATLVQPVGSPLSLECTVEGTSNPNLYWYRQAAGRGLQLLFYSVGIGQISSEVPQNLSASRPQDRQFILSSKKLLLSDSGFYLCAWSSVAGVWDEQFFGPGTRLTVL.

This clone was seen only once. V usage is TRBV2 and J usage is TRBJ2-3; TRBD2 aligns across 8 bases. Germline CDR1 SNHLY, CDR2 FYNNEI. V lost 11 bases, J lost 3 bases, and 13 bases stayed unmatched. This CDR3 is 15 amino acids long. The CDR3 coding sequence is TGTGCCGGCCACCAGGGACTAGATAGGACAGATACGCAGTATTTT. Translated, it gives CAGHQGLDRTDTQYF.

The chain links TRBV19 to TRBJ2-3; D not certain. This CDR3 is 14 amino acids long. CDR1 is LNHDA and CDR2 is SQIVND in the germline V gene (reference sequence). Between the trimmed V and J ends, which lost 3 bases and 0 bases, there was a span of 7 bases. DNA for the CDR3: TGTGCCAGTAGTATCTCCGGAAGCACAGATACGCAGTATTTT. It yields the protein CASSISGSTDTQYF.

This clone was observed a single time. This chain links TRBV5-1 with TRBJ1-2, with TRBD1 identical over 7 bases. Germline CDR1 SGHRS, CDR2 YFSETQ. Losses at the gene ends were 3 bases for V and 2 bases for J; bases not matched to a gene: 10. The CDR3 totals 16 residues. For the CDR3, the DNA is TGCGCCAGCAGCTCCTACGGACAGGTTGGAAACTATGGCTACACCTTC. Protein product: CASSSYGQVGNYGYTF.